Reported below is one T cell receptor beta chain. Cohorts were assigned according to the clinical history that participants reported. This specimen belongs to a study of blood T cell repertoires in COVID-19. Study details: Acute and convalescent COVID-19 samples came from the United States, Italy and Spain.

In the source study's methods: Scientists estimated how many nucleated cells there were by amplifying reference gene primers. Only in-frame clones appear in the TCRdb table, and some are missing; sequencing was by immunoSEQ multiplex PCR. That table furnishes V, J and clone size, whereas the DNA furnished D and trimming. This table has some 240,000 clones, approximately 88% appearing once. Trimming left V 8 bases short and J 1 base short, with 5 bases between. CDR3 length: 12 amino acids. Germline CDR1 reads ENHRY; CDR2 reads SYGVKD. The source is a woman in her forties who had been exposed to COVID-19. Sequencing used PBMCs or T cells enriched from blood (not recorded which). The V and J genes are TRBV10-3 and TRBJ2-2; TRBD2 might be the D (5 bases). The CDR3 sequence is CAIRGNTGELFF. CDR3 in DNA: TGTGCCATCCGGGGGAACACCGGGGAGCTGTTTTTT.